These 9 T cell receptor beta chains were sequenced from one sample in a study of cytomegalovirus exposure and HLA in healthy donors. The PCR contained 60 Vbeta and 13 Jbeta primers. Assay used: immunoSEQ multiplex PCR; TCRdb lists only in-frame clones, some missing. Recorded for this sample: approximately 120,000 clones. Sequencing input: PBMCs. Every receptor here comes from a man between 18 and 29 years old in good health and CMV-seronegative.

This sequence joins TRBV10-1 and TRBJ2-3; D is unclear. V was clipped by 8 bases and J by 0 bases, with 21 bases between them. Germline values: CDR1 WNHNN, CDR2 SYGVQD (reference sequence). This CDR3 region has 17 residues. CDR3 coding DNA: TGCGCCAGCTTCGAAAGAAACACAAAGTGGAGCACAGATACGCAGTATTTT. It yields the protein CASFERNTKWSTDTQYF.

A note on this clone: The same CDR3 is also encoded by other DNA sequences in this sample. V and J are TRBV6-4 and TRBJ2-6; the D is unclear. There are 15 residues in the CDR3. CDR1 and CDR2 from the germline V gene are MRHNA and SNTAGT. Trimming stripped 0 bases from V and 0 bases from J, with 3 bases between. The CDR3: CASSDSHSGANVLTF. The CDR3 DNA sequence: TGTGCCAGCAGTGACTCACACTCTGGGGCCAACGTCCTGACTTTC.

The rearrangement links TRBV5-1 to TRBJ2-7; 10 nucleotides line up with TRBD1. J gave up 0 bases and V 4 bases, and 13 bases lay outside the gene matches. This CDR3 region has 18 residues. Germline V CDR1 and CDR2: SGHRS, YFSETQ. In DNA, the CDR3 is TGCGCCAGCAGCCTGCCCCTACCGGGACAGGGGTCCTCCTACGAGCAGTACTTC. This sequence encodes CASSLPLPGQGSSYEQYF. Together with reference TRBV5-1 and TRBJ2-7, the CDR3 gives the full variable domain: KAGVTQTPRYLIKTRGQQVTLSCSPISGHRSVSWYQQTPGQGLQFLFEYFSETQRNKGNFPGRFSGRQFSNSRSEMNVSTLELGDSALYLCASSLPLPGQGSSYEQYFGPGTRLTVT.

J is TRBJ2-2 and V is TRBV18, with D perhaps matching TRBD2 (6 bases). This CDR3 has 14 residues. Between the trimmed V and J ends, which lost 3 bases and 3 bases, there was a span of 8 bases. Germline values: CDR1 KGHSH, CDR2 LQKENI. As DNA, the CDR3 is TGTGCCAGCTCACCCCGACTAGACACCGGGGAGCTGTTTTTT. As protein: CASSPRLDTGELFF.

V usage is TRBV5-1 and J usage is TRBJ1-1, with TRBD1 matching 7 bases. The CDR3 covers 14 residues. Germline CDR1 and CDR2: SGHRS and YFSETQ. The ends lost 6 bases at V and 4 bases at J; junction bases unmatched: 9. The CDR3 is CASTNRGLGTEAFF. DNA for the CDR3: TGCGCCAGCACCAACAGGGGTTTGGGCACTGAAGCTTTCTTT.

The chain joins TRBV2 to TRBJ1-6, with TRBD1 matching 8 bases. The CDR3 contains 15 residues. The ends lost 6 bases at V and 8 bases at J; junction bases unmatched: 9. From germline, CDR1 is SNHLY and CDR2 FYNNEI. CDR3 residues: CASRDQTGAHSPLHF. The CDR3 nucleotides read TGTGCCAGCAGAGACCAGACAGGGGCTCATTCACCCCTCCACTTT.

The V call is TRBV6-4, the J call TRBJ1-5; D remains ambiguous. CDR1 is MRHNA and CDR2 is SNTAGT in the germline V gene. The CDR3 totals 12 residues. Trimming cost V 8 bases and J 7 bases, with 12 bases left between them. CDR3 sequence reads: CASCGERQPQHF. In DNA, the CDR3 is TGTGCCAGCTGCGGGGAAAGGCAGCCCCAGCATTTT.

V usage is TRBV6-5 and J usage is TRBJ1-5; 7 nucleotides line up with TRBD1. Germline CDR1 is MNHEY and CDR2 is SVGAGI. The ends lost 5 bases at V and 4 bases at J; junction bases unmatched: 8. The CDR3 length is 15 residues. CDR3 protein: CASSPSKGANQPQHF. CDR3 in DNA: TGTGCCAGCAGTCCATCCAAGGGGGCTAATCAGCCCCAGCATTTT.

This CDR3 is CASSLGDEWGPYGYTF. CDR3 nucleotide sequence: TGCGCCAGCAGCTTGGGAGATGAGTGGGGCCCCTATGGCTACACCTTC. The chain employs TRBV5-1 and TRBJ1-2; possible D gene TRBD1, 5 bases. V was cut by 0 bases and J by 4 bases, with 16 bases left in between. CDR3 size: 16 residues. Germline V gives CDR1 SGHRS, CDR2 YFSETQ.